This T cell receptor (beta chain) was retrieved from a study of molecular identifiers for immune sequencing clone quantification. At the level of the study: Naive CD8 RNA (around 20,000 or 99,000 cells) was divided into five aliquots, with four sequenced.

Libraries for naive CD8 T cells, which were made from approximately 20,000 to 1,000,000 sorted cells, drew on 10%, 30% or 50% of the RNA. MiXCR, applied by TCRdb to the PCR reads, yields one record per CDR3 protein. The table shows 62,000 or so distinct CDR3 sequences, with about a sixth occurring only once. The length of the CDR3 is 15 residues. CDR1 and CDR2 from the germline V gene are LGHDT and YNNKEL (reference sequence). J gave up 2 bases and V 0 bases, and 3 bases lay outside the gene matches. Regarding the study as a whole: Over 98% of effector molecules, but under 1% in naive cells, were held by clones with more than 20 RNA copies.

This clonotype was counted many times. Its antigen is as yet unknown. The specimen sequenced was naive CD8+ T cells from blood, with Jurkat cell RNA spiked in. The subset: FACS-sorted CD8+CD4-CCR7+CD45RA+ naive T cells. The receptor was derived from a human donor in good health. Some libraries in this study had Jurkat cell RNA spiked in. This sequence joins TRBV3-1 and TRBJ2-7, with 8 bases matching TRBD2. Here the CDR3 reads CASSQEGREAYEQYF. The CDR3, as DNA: TGTGCCAGCAGCCAAGAGGGGCGGGAGGCCTACGAGCAGTACTTC.